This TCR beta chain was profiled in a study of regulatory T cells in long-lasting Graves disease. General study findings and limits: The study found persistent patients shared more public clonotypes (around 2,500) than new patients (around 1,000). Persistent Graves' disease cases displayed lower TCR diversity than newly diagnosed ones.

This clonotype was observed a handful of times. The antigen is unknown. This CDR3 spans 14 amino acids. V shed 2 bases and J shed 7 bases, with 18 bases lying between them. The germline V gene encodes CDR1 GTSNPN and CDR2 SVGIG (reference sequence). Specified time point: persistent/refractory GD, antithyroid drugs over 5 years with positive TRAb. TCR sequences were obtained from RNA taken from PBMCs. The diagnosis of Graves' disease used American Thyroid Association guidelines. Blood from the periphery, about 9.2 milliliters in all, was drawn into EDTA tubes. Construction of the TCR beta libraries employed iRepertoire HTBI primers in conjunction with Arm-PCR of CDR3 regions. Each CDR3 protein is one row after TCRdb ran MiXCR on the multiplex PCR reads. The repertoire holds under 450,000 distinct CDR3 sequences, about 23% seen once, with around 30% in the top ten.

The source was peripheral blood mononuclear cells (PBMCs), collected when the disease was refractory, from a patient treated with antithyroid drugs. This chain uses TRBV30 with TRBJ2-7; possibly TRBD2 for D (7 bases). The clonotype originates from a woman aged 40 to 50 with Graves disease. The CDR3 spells CAWSRTRGFGEQYF. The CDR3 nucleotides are TGTGCCTGGAGTAGGACTAGGGGGTTTGGGGAGCAGTACTTC.